This TCR beta chain appears in the sequencing data of a study of T cells in tuberculosis. This CDR3 has 15 amino acids. The V and J ends lost 10 bases and 7 bases respectively, with 23 bases between them. CDR1 is WNHNN and CDR2 is SYGVQD in the germline V gene (reference sequence). Study results and limitations: Active tuberculosis TCR-alpha repertoires lay closer to GMM-specific TCRs than IGRA-negative controls, suggesting clonal expansion.

Assay used: immunoSEQ multiplex PCR; TCRdb lists only in-frame clones, some missing. The data hold roughly 34,000 clones, with about 97% observed a single time. As to this clone: Its matching antigen is unknown.

The sequencing input was PBMCs. The clonotype comes from a donor aged 10 to 29 with latent tuberculosis or without tuberculosis infection. The chain couples TRBV10-1 to TRBJ2-1; a possible D gene is TRBD2 (6 bases). The CDR3 region is CAKGLAEGERNEQFF. The CDR3 bases are TGCGCCAAAGGATTAGCGGAGGGCGAAAGAAATGAGCAGTTCTTC.